Following are 31 T cell receptor beta chains from one sample sequenced in a study of vaccination effects on CD4 cells after COVID-19. For these TCRs, the target antigens are not known. Antigen-specific CD4+ T cells were expanded with viral peptide pools in the ViraFEST assay before sequencing. Researchers isolated CD4+ T cells once roughly nine days of culture had elapsed. Nobody among the vaccine recipients had prior SARS-CoV-2 infection (nucleocapsid antibodies were negative). The protocol was immunoSEQ multiplex PCR, while the TCRdb copy is restricted to in-frame clones and leaves out a portion. This repertoire shows roughly 45,000 clones, around 76% found once; its top ten account for about 10%. Sequencing used CD4+ T cells from PBMCs cultured with SARS-CoV-2 spike peptides, obtained before COVID-19 vaccination. The receptors were sampled from a human donor who received a COVID-19 vaccine.

The chain employs TRBV11-2 and TRBJ1-3, with D unclear. CDR3 length equals 14 residues. V shed 3 bases and J shed 4 bases, with 10 bases lying between them. The germline CDR1 and CDR2 sequences are SGHAT and FQNNGV. The CDR3 sequence: CASSLGISGNTIYF. CDR3 in DNA: TGTGCCAGCAGCTTGGGCATATCAGGAAACACCATATATTTT.

V is TRBV4-1 and J is TRBJ1-5; unclear D gene. This CDR3 spans 15 amino acids. The V gene lost 1 base and the J gene lost 3 bases, with 10 bases spanning the gap. Germline V gives CDR1 MGHRA, CDR2 YSYEKL. The CDR3 nucleotides read TGCGCCAGCAGCCAAGCGTTGCGGGACAATCAGCCCCAGCATTTT. Its protein product is CASSQALRDNQPQHF.

The V call is TRBV7-3, the J call TRBJ1-2; 9 bases are a match to TRBD1. Germline V CDR1 and CDR2: SGHTA, FQGTGA. CDR3 size: 15 residues. J was trimmed by 0 bases and V by 6 bases; bases with no gene match: 5. In DNA, the CDR3 is TGTGCCAGCAGTCCCGACAGGGGGGCTAACTATGGCTACACCTTC. It codes for CASSPDRGANYGYTF.

This clone was recorded a few times. The V and J genes are TRBV7-6 and TRBJ1-4; D uncertain. V lost 1 base and J 8 bases, leaving 14 bases between the germline ends. Germline values: CDR1 SGHVS, CDR2 FNYEAQ. There are 15 residues in the CDR3. The CDR3: CASSLVVGGGEKLFF. The CDR3 bases are TGTGCCAGCAGCTTAGTCGTGGGCGGTGGGGAAAAACTGTTTTTT.

This chain uses TRBV29-1 with TRBJ2-1; no definite D call. CDR3 length equals 13 residues. V was trimmed by 1 base and J by 5 bases, leaving 9 bases between them. Germline-derived CDR1 and CDR2 are SQVTM and ANQGSEA. CDR3 residues: CSVEGLLHNEQFF. For the CDR3, the DNA is TGCAGCGTTGAAGGACTGTTACACAATGAGCAGTTCTTC.

The sample holds a few counts of this clone. The chain joins TRBV6-5 to TRBJ2-1; D is unresolved. V gave up 0 bases and J gave up 0 bases, with 9 bases separating them. The germline V gene has CDR1 MNHEY and CDR2 SVGAGI. CDR3 size: 16 residues. In DNA form, the CDR3 reads TGTGCCAGCAGTTACTCGTACGCCTACTCCTACAATGAGCAGTTCTTC. It encodes CASSYSYAYSYNEQFF.

This clone was found a few times. V is TRBV23-1 and J is TRBJ2-7; D ambiguous. TRBV23-1 is an ORF, and what it does is uncertain. The V end lost 2 bases, the J end lost 2 bases, and 19 bases lay between the germline ends. CDR3 length: 17 residues. CDR3 loop: CASSQVKRATNTYEQYV. The CDR3 DNA reads TGCGCCAGCAGTCAAGTTAAGAGAGCCACCAATACCTACGAGCAGTACGTC.

This clone has a handful of counts. The rearrangement links TRBV5-4 to TRBJ2-2, with D hard to call. V lost 3 bases and J 3 bases, leaving 9 bases between the germline ends. CDR3 size: 14 residues. Germline values: CDR1 SGHNT, CDR2 YYREEE (reference sequence). The CDR3 coding sequence is TGTGCCAGCAGCTCGGCGCTTGACACCGGGGAGCTGTTTTTT. As protein: CASSSALDTGELFF.

The table lists this clone with a count of one. This chain uses TRBV10-1 with TRBJ2-1, with D tentatively TRBD1 (6 bases). CDR3 length equals 15 residues. Trimming shortened V by 5 bases and J by 8 bases, and 19 bases separated the two germline ends. Germline V gene sequence: CDR1 WNHNN, CDR2 SYGVQD (reference sequence). CDR3 nucleotides: TGCGCCAGCAGTCGACAGGTTTTTAATAACGATGAGCAGTTCTTC. Translated, it gives CASSRQVFNNDEQFF.

The V gene is TRBV1, the J gene TRBJ2-5; the table's D call TRBD2 went unverified against the DNA. TRBV1 is noted as a pseudogene. CDR3 length equals 18 residues. CDR3 sequence (DNA): TGCACCAGCAGCCAAGTTCATACGGGAGAGGGGCTGCTGGAGACCCAGTACTTC. As protein: CTSSQVHTGEGLLETQYF.

V is TRBV7-2 and J is TRBJ1-1, with a tentative D call TRBD1 (5 bases). CDR1 and CDR2 from the germline V gene are SGHTA and FQGNSA. V lost 7 bases, J lost 5 bases, and 17 bases lay in between. The CDR3 is made up of 14 amino acids. This CDR3 is CASNQGPWGTEAFF. In nucleotides, the CDR3 is TGTGCCAGCAACCAGGGACCCTGGGGGACTGAAGCTTTCTTT.

The chain carries TRBV5-1 and TRBJ2-7, with 8 bases matching TRBD2. The junction had 12 bases not matched to a gene; V was cut back by 4 bases and J by 0 bases. Germline CDR1 and CDR2: SGHRS and YFSETQ. The CDR3 has 17 amino acids. The CDR3 nucleotides read TGCGCCAGCAGCCCGACCTTTCTAGCGGGTAGCTCCTACGAGCAGTACGTC. It codes for CASSPTFLAGSSYEQYV.

The J gene is TRBJ1-6, the V gene TRBV4-3; D is unclear. The V gene lost 1 base and the J gene lost 13 bases, with 14 bases spanning the gap. Germline-derived CDR1 and CDR2 are LGHNA and YSLEER. CDR3 length equals 14 residues. CDR3 coding DNA: TGCGCCAGCAGCCAAGTCCCTTCGGAGGGTCCCCTCCACTTT. Its translation: CASSQVPSEGPLHF.

CDR3 loop: CASSTRGTGRRGTQYF. CDR3 sequence (DNA): TGTGCCAGCAGCACCCGAGGGACAGGACGGCGCGGGACCCAGTACTTC. The chain is built from TRBV7-3 and TRBJ2-5, with TRBD1 matching over 8 bases. The V gene's germline CDR1 is SGHTA and CDR2 FQGTGA. This CDR3 region has 16 residues. The ends lost 5 bases at V and 7 bases at J; junction bases unmatched: 15.

This rearrangement joins TRBV28 to TRBJ1-5; no firm D call. The CDR3 has 14 residues. Trimming removed 6 bases at V and 1 base at J, with 10 bases between. Germline CDR1 reads MDHEN; CDR2 reads SYDVKM. CDR3 sequence reads: CASRSGLSNQPQHF. The CDR3 DNA reads as TGTGCCAGCAGATCCGGGTTAAGCAATCAGCCCCAGCATTTT. Using reference TRBV28 and TRBJ1-5 for the parts outside the CDR3, the full variable domain is DVKVTQSSRYLVKRTGEKVFLECVQDMDHENMFWYRQDPGLGLRLIYFSYDVKMKEKGDIPEGYSVSREKKERFSLILESASTNQTSMYLCASRSGLSNQPQHFGDGTRLSIL.

The J gene is TRBJ2-7, the V gene TRBV18; 9 bases line up with TRBD1. The CDR3 covers 15 residues. V was clipped by 2 bases and J by 3 bases; unmatched bases: 5. Germline V gene data show CDR1 as KGHSH and CDR2 as LQKENI. The CDR3 here is CASSPTGQGGYEQYV. DNA for the CDR3: TGTGCCAGCTCACCAACGGGACAGGGCGGCTACGAGCAGTACGTC.

This chain joins TRBV10-3 and TRBJ2-7; perhaps TRBD2 as D (6 bases). This CDR3 comprises 13 residues. The germline V gene encodes CDR1 ENHRY and CDR2 SYGVKD. V lost 11 bases and J 5 bases, leaving 19 bases between the germline ends. As DNA, the CDR3 is TGTGCCCCAACGACGGGGGACGAGCACGAGCAGTACGTC. Protein sequence: CAPTTGDEHEQYV.

The chain uses TRBV10-2 and TRBJ1-1, with D possibly matching TRBD1 (6 bases). V lost 7 bases and J lost 5, with 14 bases in between. Germline CDR1 is WSHSY and CDR2 is SAAADI. This CDR3 comprises 13 residues. CDR3 loop: CASTRQGRTEAFF. CDR3 nucleotide sequence: TGCGCCAGCACGCGGCAGGGGAGAACTGAAGCTTTCTTT.

The sample holds a few counts of this clone. The V and J genes are TRBV19 and TRBJ1-1; the D is unclear. V lost 10 bases, J lost 5 bases, and 17 bases lay in between. Germline assignment: CDR1 LNHDA and CDR2 SQIVND (reference sequence). The CDR3 runs 13 residues. The CDR3 bases are TGTGCCACCCGGAGGCCGGGAGAAACTGAAGCTTTCTTT. As protein: CATRRPGETEAFF.

The gene calls are TRBV7-9 and TRBJ2-2; 9 bases align to TRBD1. Germline V lookup: CDR1 SEHNR, CDR2 FQNEAQ (reference sequence). With 4 bases clipped from V and 4 bases from J, the junction kept 7 bases outside the gene matches. The CDR3 totals 16 residues. The CDR3 sequence is CASSSRDREGTGELFF. Written as DNA, the CDR3 is TGTGCCAGCAGCTCCCGGGACAGGGAGGGCACCGGGGAGCTGTTTTTT.

The chain joins TRBV6-5 to TRBJ2-7, with 7 nucleotides matching TRBD2. The CDR3 consists of 13 residues. Trimming took 5 bases from V and 2 from J; bases not matched to a gene: 3. From germline, CDR1 is MNHEY and CDR2 SVGAGI. The CDR3 here is CASSTGGTYEQYV. The CDR3, as DNA: TGTGCCAGCAGTACCGGGGGGACCTACGAGCAGTACGTC.

The rearrangement uses TRBV7-2 and TRBJ2-3; 8 bases match TRBD2. The CDR3 spans 15 residues. J lost 5 bases, V lost 8 bases, and 12 bases had no gene match. CDR1 and CDR2 (germline): SGHTA, FQGNSA. CDR3 nucleotides: TGTGCCAGCTCCGTCCGGGGGGGCCCCGGAGATACGCAGTATTTT. Its protein is CASSVRGGPGDTQYF.

The chain combines TRBV11-2 with TRBJ2-3; D is possibly TRBD2 (5 bases). Germline CDR1 SGHAT, CDR2 FQNNGV. The CDR3 has 14 amino acids. The V gene lost 8 bases and the J gene lost 3 bases, with 15 bases spanning the gap. Here the CDR3 DNA reads TGTGCCAGCGTCCCGGGGATAGGAACAGATACGCAGTATTTT. As protein: CASVPGIGTDTQYF.

The chain uses TRBV5-1 and TRBJ2-6, with D perhaps TRBD1 (6 bases). The V end lost 0 bases, the J end lost 4 bases, and 14 bases lay between the germline ends. CDR3 length equals 17 residues. In germline, CDR1 is SGHRS, CDR2 YFSETQ. The CDR3 reads CASSLESGDIGANVLTF. The CDR3 DNA follows: TGCGCCAGCAGCTTGGAGTCAGGGGATATAGGGGCCAACGTCCTGACTTTC.

The rearrangement joins TRBV4-1 to TRBJ2-3; no clear D. Germline V gene sequence: CDR1 MGHRA, CDR2 YSYEKL. The V end was cut by 4 bases, the J end by 1 base, with 12 bases between. This CDR3 comprises 15 residues. CDR3 region: CASSPQLLRTDTQYF. DNA for the CDR3: TGCGCCAGCAGCCCCCAGCTCCTTCGCACAGATACGCAGTATTTT.

The CDR3 DNA reads TGTGCCAGCAGCTTCCAGGGGGAAGAGACCCAGTACTTC. Amino acids: CASSFQGEETQYF. The chain couples TRBV7-3 to TRBJ2-5, with 7 bases matching TRBD1. Germline V gene data show CDR1 as SGHTA and CDR2 as FQGTGA. The CDR3 runs to 13 residues. The ends lost 3 bases at V and 3 bases at J; junction bases unmatched: 1.

The gene calls are TRBV24-1 and TRBJ2-3, with TRBD2 matching over 7 bases. CDR3 length: 12 residues. J was trimmed by 11 bases and V by 5 bases; bases with no gene match: 6. The V gene's germline CDR1 is KGHDR and CDR2 SFDVKD. The CDR3 sequence is CATSGEGGQQYF. CDR3 in DNA: TGTGCCACCAGTGGAGAGGGAGGGCAGCAGTATTTT.

The V gene is TRBV18, the J gene TRBJ2-5; D tentatively fits TRBD1 or TRBD2 (6 bases each). The CDR3 totals 15 residues. Looked up from germline, CDR1 is KGHSH and CDR2 is LQKENI. Trimming took 0 bases from V and 5 from J, leaving 13 bases between them. CDR3 DNA: TGTGCCAGCTCACCACCGGGGACAAGCGGGGAGACCCAGTACTTC. Protein sequence: CASSPPGTSGETQYF. The full variable domain, its missing parts supplied by reference TRBV18 and TRBJ2-5, is NAGVMQNPRHLVRRRGQEARLRCSPMKGHSHVYWYRQLPEEGLKFMVYLQKENIIDESGMPKERFSAEFPKEGPSILRIQQVVRGDSAAYFCASSPPGTSGETQYFGPGTRLLVL.

The J gene is TRBJ2-1, the V gene TRBV14; 13 bases line up with TRBD2. The ends lost 6 bases at V and 0 bases at J; junction bases unmatched: 2. CDR3 size: 16 residues. Germline loops: CDR1 SGHDN, CDR2 FVKESK. The CDR3 nucleotides are TGTGCCAGCAGTACTAGCGGGGGGGCCTCCTACAATGAGCAGTTCTTC. Translated, it gives CASSTSGGASYNEQFF.

This clone was seen a handful of times. The chain couples TRBV7-3 to TRBJ2-2; the match to TRBD2 covers 10 bases. Unmatched junction bases numbered 3, after V lost 5 bases and J lost 3 bases. CDR3 length: 15 amino acids. Germline loops: CDR1 SGHTA, CDR2 FQGTGA. The CDR3 region has the DNA TGTGCCAGCAGCCGGACTAGCGGTTACACCGGGGAGCTGTTTTTT. This encodes CASSRTSGYTGELFF.

The chain links TRBV7-2 to TRBJ1-5; no clear D. V lost 5 bases to trimming and J lost 8 bases, with 4 bases between them. Germline CDR1 SGHTA, CDR2 FQGNSA. CDR3 length: 10 residues. The CDR3 DNA is TGTGCCAGCAGCCCTGAGCCCCAGCATTTT. It yields the protein CASSPEPQHF.